This T cell receptor (beta chain) emerged from a study of cytomegalovirus exposure and HLA in healthy donors. Study findings and constraints: For most TCR beta V segments, an earlier analysis put the productive rate at about 90% or about 30% of the time. Common viral pathogens were later found to be apparently linked to several of the most significant clusters. Cytomegalovirus-associated status was assigned to 164 TCR beta chains. Later work associated fewer than 20,000 TCR beta sequences with HLA alleles at 0.05 false discovery rate.

The V gene's germline CDR1 is SQVTM and CDR2 ANQGSEA. The CDR3 has 12 residues. Deletions cut 4 bases from V and 3 bases from J, with 9 bases between. PCR used 60 Vbeta primers and 13 Jbeta primers. Assay: immunoSEQ multiplex PCR; the TCRdb copy retains only in-frame clones and omits some. The sample includes 100,000 or so clones, more than 60% of them seen just once. In the case of this clone: Its target is unknown.

The TCR comes from a man over 45 in good health and CMV-seronegative. The sequencing sample was made of PBMCs. The chain has TRBV29-1 and TRBJ1-2; D may be TRBD1 (5 bases). The CDR3 sequence is CSVVRGDYGYTF. The CDR3 bases are TGCAGCGTTGTACGGGGGGACTATGGCTACACCTTC.